This TCR beta chain comes out of a study of follicular helper T cells after annual influenza vaccination. As for time point: 2015-2016 season, pre-vaccination. Each time point used about 35 to 100 mL of blood. Method: immunoSEQ multiplex PCR; TCRdb's copy keeps in-frame clones and lacks some. The repertoire consists of about 5,800 clones, with 70% to 90% occurring once and the leading ten covering approximately 0.99%. General study results and limits: Each annual vaccination recalled recurring oligoclonal ICOS+CD38+ cTfh clonotypes. ICOS+CD38+ cTfh clonality change tracked circulating plasmablast frequency change.

A remark on this clone: What it recognizes is unknown.

The sample here was CXCR5+ CD38- circulating T follicular helper cells from blood, taken on the day of influenza vaccination. Noted subset: circulating Tfh, non-naive CD4+CXCR5+PD-1+ (ICOS+CD38+ or ICOS-CD38-). This receptor was obtained from an adult who received the influenza vaccine.

The CDR3 loop is CASSQDSNRDEQYF. CDR3 nucleotide sequence: TGCGCCAGCAGCCAAGATTCGAACAGGGACGAGCAGTACTTC. The chain couples TRBV4-1 to TRBJ2-7; weak D call: TRBD1 (6 bases). This CDR3 has 14 residues. Germline V CDR1 and CDR2: MGHRA, YSYEKL. Trimming pared 0 bases from V and 5 bases from J, leaving 11 bases between.